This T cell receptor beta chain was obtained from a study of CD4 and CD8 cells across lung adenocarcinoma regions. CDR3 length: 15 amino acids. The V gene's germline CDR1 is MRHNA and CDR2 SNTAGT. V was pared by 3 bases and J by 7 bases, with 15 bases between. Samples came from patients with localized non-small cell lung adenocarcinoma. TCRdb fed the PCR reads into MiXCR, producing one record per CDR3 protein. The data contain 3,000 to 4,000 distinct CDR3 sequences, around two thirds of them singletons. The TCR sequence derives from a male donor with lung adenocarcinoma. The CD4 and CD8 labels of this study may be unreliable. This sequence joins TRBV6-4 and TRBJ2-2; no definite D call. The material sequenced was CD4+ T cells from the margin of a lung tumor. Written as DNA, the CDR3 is TGTGCCAGCAGTGAGTCGGGCAGGACGGACGGGGAGCTGTTTTTT. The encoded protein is CASSESGRTDGELFF.